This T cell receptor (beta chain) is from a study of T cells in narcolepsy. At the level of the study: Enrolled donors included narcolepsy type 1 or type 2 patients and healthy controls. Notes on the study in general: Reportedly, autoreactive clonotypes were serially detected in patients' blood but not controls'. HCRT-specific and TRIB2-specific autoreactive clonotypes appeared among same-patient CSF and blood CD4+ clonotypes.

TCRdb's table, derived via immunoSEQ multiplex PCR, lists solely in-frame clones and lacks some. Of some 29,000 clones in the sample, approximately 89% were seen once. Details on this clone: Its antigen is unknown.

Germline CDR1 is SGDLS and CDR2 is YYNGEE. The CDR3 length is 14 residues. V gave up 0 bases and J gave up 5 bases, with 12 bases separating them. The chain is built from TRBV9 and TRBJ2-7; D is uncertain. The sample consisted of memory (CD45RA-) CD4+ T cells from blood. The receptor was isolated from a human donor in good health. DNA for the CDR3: TGTGCCAGCAGCGTAGACGTGGGCATCGACGAGCAGTACTTC. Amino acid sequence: CASSVDVGIDEQYF.